These 29 T cell receptor beta chains originate from one sample sequenced in a study of shared clonotypes between healthy human individuals (dated by TCRdb to 2020 to 2022). CD8 naive samples were obtained by positive selection for CCR7 among CD45RO-negative cells, yielding a CD45RA+CCR7+ population from which TemRA cells were excluded. To prepare the library, the immunoSEQ multiplex PCR assay was applied. TCRdb stores this immuneACCESS table with in-frame sequences only. Part of the clones is absent; in the studies checked, under half of the shortfall reflects unresolved V genes, and no reason is known for the rest. The table for this sample lists roughly 2,000,000 clones; about 95% of them were counted only once. The ten largest clones take up more than 0.9% of the sample. The sequenced sample was naive CD8+ T cells sorted from blood. What the cell subset or site label conveys for this sample: CD45RA+CCR7+. These receptors originate from a man aged 18 to 29 in good health.

This chain connects TRBV5-4 to TRBJ1-1, with TRBD1 matching 10 bases. Germline-derived CDR1 and CDR2 are SGHNT and YYREEE (reference sequence). The CDR3 extends over 14 amino acids. The V gene end was trimmed by 4 bases and the J gene end by 11 bases; junction bases not matched to a gene: 11. The CDR3 sequence: CASSLTGTGVGAFF. CDR3 in DNA: TGTGCCAGCAGCCTTACCGGGACAGGGGTAGGGGCTTTCTTT.

The genes are TRBV5-1 and TRBJ2-2, with unresolved D. Between the trimmed V and J ends, which lost 1 base and 2 bases, there was a span of 9 bases. Germline values: CDR1 SGHRS, CDR2 YFSETQ. This CDR3 region has 15 residues. The CDR3: CASSLLGYNTGELFF. For the CDR3, the DNA is TGCGCCAGCAGCTTGTTGGGGTATAACACCGGGGAGCTGTTTTTT.

A note on this clone: The same CDR3 is also encoded by other DNA sequences in this sample. J is TRBJ1-1 and V is TRBV27; D is ambiguous. This CDR3 is 14 amino acids long. Trimming shortened V by 0 bases and J by 2 bases, and 7 bases separated the two germline ends. The germline V gene encodes CDR1 MNHEY and CDR2 SMNVEV (reference sequence). The CDR3 DNA follows: TGTGCCAGCAGTTTATCAGGAGGAAACACTGAAGCTTTCTTT. This codes for CASSLSGGNTEAFF.

The V call is TRBV9, the J call TRBJ2-2, with TRBD1 matching over 9 bases. V lost 3 bases, J lost 4 bases, and 7 bases stayed unmatched. The V gene's germline CDR1 is SGDLS and CDR2 YYNGEE. CDR3 length equals 16 residues. The CDR3 coding sequence is TGTGCCAGCAGCGAAACAGGGGGCGTATCCACCGGGGAGCTGTTTTTT. It codes for CASSETGGVSTGELFF.

V gene TRBV25-1 combines with J gene TRBJ2-1, with 12 bases that match TRBD2. The CDR3 extends over 16 amino acids. Germline CDR1 is MGHDK and CDR2 is SYGVNS. Losses at the gene ends were 4 bases for V and 2 bases for J; bases not matched to a gene: 3. CDR3 region: CASSGGLAGTYNEQFF. CDR3 coding DNA: TGTGCCAGCAGTGGAGGACTAGCGGGGACCTACAATGAGCAGTTCTTC.

About this clone: Other DNA variants within this sample encode the same CDR3. The chain joins TRBV5-6 to TRBJ2-5; possibly TRBD1 for D (5 bases). The V end lost 0 bases, the J end lost 3 bases, and 6 bases lay between the germline ends. Germline CDR1 SGHDT, CDR2 YYEEEE. CDR3 size: 13 residues. The CDR3 loop is CASSLVREETQYF. The CDR3 DNA sequence: TGTGCCAGCAGCTTGGTCAGGGAAGAGACCCAGTACTTC.

The chain links TRBV2 to TRBJ1-6, with D uncertain. This CDR3 is built from 11 residues. Trimming shortened V by 5 bases and J by 11 bases, and 7 bases separated the two germline ends. Germline CDR1 is SNHLY and CDR2 is FYNNEI. The CDR3 DNA reads TGTGCCAGCAGTAAAGTACCACCCCTCCACTTT. This codes for CASSKVPPLHF.

In regard to this clone: Distinct nucleotide sequences in the sample also encode this CDR3. The chain joins TRBV7-9 to TRBJ1-1; TRBD1 is a possible D gene (6 bases). The CDR3 length is 14 residues. The germline V and J ends were trimmed by 1 base and 4 bases, with 10 bases remaining between them. The germline V gene encodes CDR1 SEHNR and CDR2 FQNEAQ (reference sequence). CDR3 nucleotides: TGTGCCAGCAGCTTAGTTCAGGGGAGCACTGAAGCTTTCTTT. It specifies CASSLVQGSTEAFF. Complete variable domain (other parts from reference TRBV7-9 and TRBJ1-1): DTGVSQNPRHKITKRGQNVTFRCDPISEHNRLYWYRQTLGQGPEFLTYFQNEAQLEKSRLLSDRFSAERPKGSFSTLEIQRTEQGDSAMYLCASSLVQGSTEAFFGQGTRLTVV.

The V gene is TRBV6-5, the J gene TRBJ2-3, with 7 nucleotides matching TRBD2. Germline trimming cut 2 bases from V and 0 bases from J; bases unmatched to any gene: 2. CDR1 and CDR2 (germline): MNHEY, SVGAGI. This CDR3 comprises 15 residues. This CDR3 reads CASSYSGASTDTQYF. The CDR3, as DNA: TGTGCCAGCAGTTACAGCGGGGCGAGCACAGATACGCAGTATTTT.

The chain has TRBV6-1 and TRBJ2-7; 8 nucleotides agree with TRBD1. CDR1 is MNHNS, CDR2 SASEGT, per germline. J lost 2 bases, V lost 6 bases, and 3 bases had no gene match. The CDR3 is 13 residues long. As DNA, the CDR3 is TGTGCCAGCAGGCCACAGGGGGCCTACGAGCAGTACTTC. The encoded protein is CASRPQGAYEQYF.

The J gene is TRBJ1-2, the V gene TRBV7-9; D perhaps matches TRBD1 (5 bases). Germline V gene data show CDR1 as SEHNR and CDR2 as FQNEAQ (reference sequence). With 5 bases removed from V and 4 bases from J, the gap between germline ends came to 14 bases. This CDR3 contains 14 residues. The CDR3, as DNA: TGTGCCAGCAGCCCCGTAGGGGCCTTCTATGGCTACACCTTC. Translation: CASSPVGAFYGYTF.

This chain uses TRBV7-8 with TRBJ2-7, with D tentatively TRBD1 (6 bases). CDR3 length equals 16 residues. V was pared by 2 bases and J by 7 bases, with 21 bases between. Germline V gene sequence: CDR1 SGHVS, CDR2 FQNEAQ. The CDR3 region is CASSLWVMGTGLEQYF. CDR3 coding DNA: TGTGCCAGCAGCTTATGGGTCATGGGAACAGGGCTTGAGCAGTACTTC.

V usage is TRBV6-6 and J usage is TRBJ2-1; D gene ambiguous. The CDR3 loop spans 13 amino acids. V was shortened by 4 bases and J by 10 bases, with 14 bases between the two germline ends. Germline assignment: CDR1 MNHNY and CDR2 SVGAGI (reference sequence). CDR3 sequence (DNA): TGTGCCAGCAGTTCGGTTTTTGGGAAAGAGCAGTTCTTC. It specifies CASSSVFGKEQFF.

The V call is TRBV7-9, the J call TRBJ1-1; D is unclear. Between the trimmed V and J ends, which lost 2 bases and 4 bases, there was a span of 5 bases. Germline assignment: CDR1 SEHNR and CDR2 FQNEAQ (reference sequence). The CDR3 length is 12 residues. The CDR3: CASSLHATEAFF. The DNA for the CDR3 is TGTGCCAGCAGCTTACACGCCACTGAAGCTTTCTTT. The variable domain in full, with the rest retrieved from reference TRBV7-9 and TRBJ1-1, is DTGVSQNPRHKITKRGQNVTFRCDPISEHNRLYWYRQTLGQGPEFLTYFQNEAQLEKSRLLSDRFSAERPKGSFSTLEIQRTEQGDSAMYLCASSLHATEAFFGQGTRLTVV.

This clone was counted a single time. The chain carries TRBV6-4 and TRBJ2-7, with a possible D match to TRBD1 (7 bases). This CDR3 has 15 amino acids. Trimming removed 2 bases from V and 5 bases from J, with 16 bases in between. CDR1 is MRHNA and CDR2 is SNTAGT in the germline V gene. CDR3 residues: CASSDRGPSDHEQYF. The DNA of the CDR3 is TGTGCCAGCAGTGACAGGGGGCCTAGCGACCACGAGCAGTACTTC.

The chain combines TRBV28 with TRBJ2-7; 9 bases are a match to TRBD2. Germline V gene lookup returns CDR1 MDHEN and CDR2 SYDVKM. The V gene end was trimmed by 9 bases and the J gene end by 5 bases; junction bases not matched to a gene: 8. The CDR3 extends over 13 amino acids. The CDR3 bases are TGTGCCAGTGTCCAGCGGGGGGCCCACGAGCAGTACTTC. Protein product: CASVQRGAHEQYF.

Comment on this clone: The sample has other DNA sequences that encode this CDR3 too. The chain carries TRBV20-1 and TRBJ1-2; TRBD1 is a possible D gene (5 bases). This CDR3 contains 11 residues. Germline V gene sequence: CDR1 DFQATT, CDR2 SNEGSKA (reference sequence). Trimming cost V 5 bases and J 3 bases, with 7 bases left between them. CDR3 loop: CSAGGDYGYTF. DNA of the CDR3: TGCAGTGCTGGAGGGGACTATGGCTACACCTTC.

The gene calls are TRBV6-5 and TRBJ2-2; D remains ambiguous. Trimming cost V 7 bases and J 9 bases, with 12 bases left between them. CDR3 length equals 12 residues. The germline V gene has CDR1 MNHEY and CDR2 SVGAGI. The CDR3 nucleotides read TGTGCCAGCACCTCCACCCCCAGGGAGCTGTTTTTT. Translated, it gives CASTSTPRELFF.

V and J are TRBV10-3 and TRBJ1-2; no reliable D call. The CDR3 runs to 15 residues. CDR1 is ENHRY and CDR2 is SYGVKD in the germline V gene. V was shortened by 3 bases and J by 8 bases, with 19 bases between the two germline ends. The CDR3 DNA sequence: TGTGCCATCAGTGATCCCGGGTCCCTGGTTGAGGGCTACACCTTC. Its translation is CAISDPGSLVEGYTF.

This sequence joins TRBV13 and TRBJ2-1; 8 bases agree with TRBD1. Unmatched junction bases numbered 8, after V lost 5 bases and J lost 2 bases. CDR1 and CDR2 (germline): PRHDT, FYEKMQ (reference sequence). The CDR3 spans 16 residues. The CDR3 reads CASSAPDRVAYNEQFF. The CDR3 region has the DNA TGTGCCAGCAGCGCCCCGGACAGGGTTGCCTACAATGAGCAGTTCTTC. Full variable domain (remainder filled in from reference TRBV13 and TRBJ2-1): AAGVIQSPRHLIKEKRETATLKCYPIPRHDTVYWYQQGPGQDPQFLISFYEKMQSDKGSIPDRFSAQQFSDYHSELNMSSLELGDSALYFCASSAPDRVAYNEQFFGPGTRLTVL.

This rearrangement joins TRBV28 to TRBJ2-1; D unclear. Germline CDR1 reads MDHEN; CDR2 reads SYDVKM. CDR3 length: 13 amino acids. V was clipped by 4 bases and J by 9 bases, with 13 bases between them. The CDR3 nucleotides are TGTGCCAGCAGTTACTCGAGGTTGTCTGAGCAGTTCTTC. The encoded protein is CASSYSRLSEQFF.

About this clone itself: Other DNA variants within this sample encode the same CDR3. The chain combines TRBV14 with TRBJ2-7; D perhaps matches TRBD2 (6 bases). The CDR3 is 13 amino acids. Germline V CDR1 and CDR2: SGHDN, FVKESK. V shed 4 bases and J shed 4 bases, with 11 bases lying between them. CDR3 in amino acids: CASSPGTDYEQYF. The CDR3 region has the DNA TGTGCCAGCAGCCCCGGGACTGATTACGAGCAGTACTTC.

The chain joins TRBV4-1 to TRBJ1-6, with D perhaps TRBD1 (5 bases). Germline V gene data show CDR1 as MGHRA and CDR2 as YSYEKL. The CDR3 consists of 17 residues. Trimming left V 0 bases short and J 8 bases short, with 17 bases between. CDR3 amino acids: CASSQDATDFLDSPLHF. CDR3 bases: TGCGCCAGCAGCCAAGATGCGACAGACTTTCTGGATTCACCCCTCCACTTT.

This chain uses TRBV5-6 with TRBJ2-5; D unclear. Germline CDR1 is SGHDT and CDR2 is YYEEEE. CDR3 length equals 14 residues. Trimming removed 0 bases from V and 2 bases from J, with 8 bases in between. The CDR3 sequence: CASSLVQLQETQYF. The CDR3 DNA sequence: TGTGCCAGCAGCTTGGTACAGCTACAAGAGACCCAGTACTTC.

V gene TRBV5-6 combines with J gene TRBJ2-1; D is undetermined. V was pared by 3 bases and J by 0 bases, with 13 bases between. Germline assignment: CDR1 SGHDT and CDR2 YYEEEE. The CDR3 has 16 residues. CDR3 amino acids: CASSSAELYSYNEQFF. The CDR3 DNA sequence: TGTGCCAGCAGCTCGGCGGAGCTATACTCCTACAATGAGCAGTTCTTC.

The chain couples TRBV25-1 to TRBJ2-5, with D perhaps TRBD1 (6 bases). Germline V gene sequence: CDR1 MGHDK, CDR2 SYGVNS. V gave up 7 bases and J gave up 3 bases, with 12 bases separating them. This CDR3 comprises 13 residues. The CDR3 loop is CASTRTAEETQYF. CDR3 bases: TGTGCCAGCACCCGGACAGCAGAAGAGACCCAGTACTTC.

This chain joins TRBV2 and TRBJ1-1, with 11 bases identical to TRBD1. V dropped 0 bases and J dropped 5; count of bases not matched to a gene: 2. In germline, CDR1 is SNHLY, CDR2 FYNNEI. The CDR3 has 15 residues. The CDR3 DNA follows: TGTGCCAGCAGTGAAGCCGGGACAGGGGGAACTGAAGCTTTCTTT. This encodes CASSEAGTGGTEAFF. The whole variable domain, filled in from reference TRBV2 and TRBJ1-1, reads EPEVTQTPSHQVTQMGQEVILRCVPISNHLYFYWYRQILGQKVEFLVSFYNNEISEKSEIFDDQFSVERPDGSNFTLKIRSTKLEDSAMYFCASSEAGTGGTEAFFGQGTRLTVV.

The chain combines TRBV6-5 with TRBJ2-7; D not certain. V was clipped by 5 bases and J by 3 bases, with 14 bases between them. The CDR3 contains 14 residues. Germline V CDR1 and CDR2: MNHEY, SVGAGI. In nucleotides, the CDR3 is TGTGCCAGCAGTCTGACTGGGATTCTCTACGAGCAGTACTTC. This encodes CASSLTGILYEQYF.

The rearrangement uses TRBV19 and TRBJ1-5, with D possibly TRBD1 on 5 matching bases. The V end was cut by 6 bases, the J end by 0 bases, with 15 bases between. From germline, CDR1 is LNHDA and CDR2 SQIVND (reference sequence). CDR3 size: 16 residues. The CDR3 nucleotides are TGTGCCAGTAGCATTGGAGAGGGGTATAGCAATCAGCCCCAGCATTTT. Translating it yields CASSIGEGYSNQPQHF. The full variable domain, in which reference TRBV19 and TRBJ1-5 provide the parts outside the CDR3, is DGGITQSPKYLFRKEGQNVTLSCEQNLNHDAMYWYRQDPGQGLRLIYYSQIVNDFQKGDIAEGYSVSREKKESFPLTVTSAQKNPTAFYLCASSIGEGYSNQPQHFGDGTRLSIL.